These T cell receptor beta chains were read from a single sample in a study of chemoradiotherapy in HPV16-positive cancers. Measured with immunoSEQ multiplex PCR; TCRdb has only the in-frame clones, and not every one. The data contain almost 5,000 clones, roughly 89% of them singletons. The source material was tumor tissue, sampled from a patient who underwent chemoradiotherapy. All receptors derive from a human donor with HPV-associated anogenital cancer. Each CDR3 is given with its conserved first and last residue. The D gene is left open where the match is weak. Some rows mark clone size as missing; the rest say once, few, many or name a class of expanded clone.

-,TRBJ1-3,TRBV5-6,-,CASSEGGEGNTIYF,TGTGCCAGCAGCGAAGGGGGTGAAGGAAACACCATATATTTT
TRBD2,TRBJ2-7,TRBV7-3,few,CASSPLAGIPYEQYF,TGTGCCAGCAGCCCACTAGCGGGAATCCCCTACGAGCAGTACTTC
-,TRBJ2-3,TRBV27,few,CASTGLAKRGDTQYF,TGTGCCAGCACAGGCCTAGCCAAAAGGGGAGATACGCAGTATTTT
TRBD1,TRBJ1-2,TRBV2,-,CASWVRGTNYGYTF,TGTGCCAGTTGGGTCAGGGGGACTAACTATGGCTACACCTTC
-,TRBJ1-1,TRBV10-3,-,CAISESRVAFF,TGTGCCATCAGTGAGTCAAGGGTAGCTTTCTTT
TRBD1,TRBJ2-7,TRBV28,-,CASSPSPGTGGREQYF,TGTGCCAGCAGTCCCTCCCCCGGGACAGGGGGTAGGGAGCAGTACTTC
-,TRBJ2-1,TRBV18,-,CASSPPSQGEQFF,TGTGCCAGCTCACCCCCGTCGCAAGGTGAGCAGTTCTTC
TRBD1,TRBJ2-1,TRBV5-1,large,CASSLGTGESYNEQFF,TGCGCCAGCAGCTTGGGCACAGGGGAGTCCTACAATGAGCAGTTCTTC
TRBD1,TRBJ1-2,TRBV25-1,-,CASSETGGNYGYTF,TGTGCCAGCAGTGAGACAGGGGGTAACTATGGCTACACCTTC
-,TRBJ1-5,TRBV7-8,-,CASTPDADSNQPQHF,TGTGCCAGCACCCCGGACGCGGATAGCAATCAGCCCCAGCATTTT
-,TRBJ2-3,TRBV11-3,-,CASSSRGSTDTQYF,TGTGCCAGCAGCAGTAGGGGGAGCACAGATACGCAGTATTTT
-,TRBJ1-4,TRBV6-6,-,CASSYSLATGNEKLFF,TGTGCCAGCAGTTACTCGTTGGCCACAGGGAATGAAAAACTGTTTTTT
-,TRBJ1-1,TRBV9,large,CASSPGVDTEAFF,TGTGCCAGCAGCCCGGGGGTGGACACTGAAGCTTTCTTT
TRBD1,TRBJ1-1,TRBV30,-,CAWKSGGPPNTEAFF,TGTGCCTGGAAATCAGGGGGCCCCCCGAACACTGAAGCTTTCTTT
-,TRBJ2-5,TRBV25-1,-,CASSVPWETQYF,TGTGCCAGCAGTGTCCCGTGGGAGACCCAGTACTTC
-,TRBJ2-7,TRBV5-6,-,CASSLDGGLQYSYEQYF,TGTGCCAGCAGCTTGGACGGGGGGCTACAATACTCCTACGAGCAGTACTTC